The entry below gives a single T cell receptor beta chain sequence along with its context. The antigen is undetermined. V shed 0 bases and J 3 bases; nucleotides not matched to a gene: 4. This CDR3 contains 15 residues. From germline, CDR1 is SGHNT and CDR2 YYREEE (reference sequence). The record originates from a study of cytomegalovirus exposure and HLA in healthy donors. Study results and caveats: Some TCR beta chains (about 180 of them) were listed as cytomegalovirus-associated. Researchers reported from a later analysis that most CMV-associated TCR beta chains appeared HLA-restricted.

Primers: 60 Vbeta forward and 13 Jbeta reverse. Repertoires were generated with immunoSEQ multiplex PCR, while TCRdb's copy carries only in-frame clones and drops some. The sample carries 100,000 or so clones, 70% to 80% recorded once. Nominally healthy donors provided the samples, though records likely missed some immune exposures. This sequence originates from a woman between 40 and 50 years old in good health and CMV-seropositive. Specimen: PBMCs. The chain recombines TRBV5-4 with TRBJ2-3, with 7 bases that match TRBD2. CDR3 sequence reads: CASSLGSGATDTQYF. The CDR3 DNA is TGTGCCAGCAGCTTGGGGAGCGGGGCTACAGATACGCAGTATTTT.